This T cell receptor beta chain was found in a study of shared clonotypes between healthy human individuals. Comments on this clone: The same CDR3 arises from other DNA sequences in this sample as well.

CDR1 and CDR2 from the germline V gene are DFQATT and SNEGSKA (reference sequence). The CDR3 covers 11 residues. With 4 bases removed from V and 1 base from J, the gap between germline ends came to 1 base. Using immunoSEQ multiplex PCR, the repertoire was profiled, and TCRdb retains in-frame clones only, with some absent. This repertoire shows under 1,100,000 clones, 75% to 85% found once; its top ten account for 0.55% to 0.7%. The clonotype comes from a man between 18 and 29 years old in good health. Some clones in this sample may be carry-over from other donors' samples. The source material was memory CD4+ T cells from PBMCs. Documented subset: CD45RA-negative fraction. This chain connects TRBV20-1 to TRBJ2-2; D gene ambiguous. CDR3 DNA: TGCAGTGCTAAGAACACCGGGGAGCTGTTTTTT. It translates to CSAKNTGELFF.